What follows are 28 T cell receptor beta chains derived from one specimen sequenced in a study of blood T cell repertoires in COVID-19. Sequencing used immunoSEQ multiplex PCR; TCRdb keeps in-frame clones, though not all of them. The sample contains a few hundred thousand clones, roughly 87% of which appear only once. Specimen: peripheral blood. These receptors came from a man aged 35-49 years with active or convalescent COVID-19.

The chain carries TRBV19 and TRBJ2-1, with D perhaps TRBD2 (7 bases). Germline V CDR1 and CDR2: LNHDA, SQIVND (reference sequence). Deletions cut 5 bases from V and 3 bases from J, with 17 bases between. This CDR3 has 16 amino acids. This CDR3 reads CASSSRSGTNYNEQFF. CDR3 DNA: TGTGCCAGTAGTTCCCGCAGCGGGACAAACTACAATGAGCAGTTCTTC.

This clone occurred once. The chain links TRBV28 to TRBJ2-1, with TRBD2 identical over 9 bases. Germline trimming cut 7 bases from V and 0 bases from J; bases unmatched to any gene: 7. CDR1 MDHEN and CDR2 SYDVKM come from the germline V gene. The CDR3 totals 16 residues. The CDR3 here is CASNSGGLSSYNEQFF. In DNA, the CDR3 is TGTGCCAGCAATAGCGGGGGTTTAAGCTCCTACAATGAGCAGTTCTTC.

The V and J genes are TRBV6-8 and TRBJ1-5; TRBD1 might be the D (6 bases). V lost 5 bases, J lost 5 bases, and 16 bases lay in between. The CDR3 totals 15 residues. The V gene's germline CDR1 is MNHGY and CDR2 SAAAGT. This CDR3 is CASSTDRSVHQPQHF. CDR3 in DNA: TGTGCCAGCAGTACTGACAGGAGCGTCCATCAGCCCCAGCATTTT.

The chain is built from TRBV28 and TRBJ1-2, with a tentative D call TRBD1 (6 bases). There are 13 residues in the CDR3. Germline-derived CDR1 and CDR2 are MDHEN and SYDVKM. Trimming left V 6 bases short and J 6 bases short, with 14 bases between. CDR3 region: CASSQTGSDGYTF. The CDR3 DNA sequence: TGTGCCAGCAGCCAGACAGGATCGGATGGCTACACCTTC.

The rearrangement joins TRBV10-3 to TRBJ1-2; 8 bases fit TRBD1. J gave up 7 bases and V 0 bases, and 10 bases lay outside the gene matches. Germline CDR1 reads ENHRY; CDR2 reads SYGVKD. This CDR3 comprises 16 residues. The CDR3 protein is CAISESRPDREGGYTF. DNA of the CDR3: TGTGCCATCAGTGAGTCCAGGCCGGACAGGGAGGGTGGCTACACCTTC.

The gene calls are TRBV7-9 and TRBJ2-5; 7 bases fit TRBD1. The J segment lost 5 bases and the V segment lost 5 bases, leaving 5 bases of the junction unmatched. CDR3 length: 13 amino acids. CDR1 and CDR2 from the germline V gene are SEHNR and FQNEAQ (reference sequence). The CDR3 loop is CASSPTGAETQYF. CDR3 DNA: TGTGCCAGCAGCCCTACAGGGGCCGAGACCCAGTACTTC.

This chain uses TRBV28 with TRBJ1-3, with D perhaps TRBD1 (5 bases). The CDR3 runs 15 residues. Germline loops: CDR1 MDHEN, CDR2 SYDVKM. The V end was cut by 7 bases, the J end by 2 bases, with 15 bases between. This CDR3 reads CASKGQRPAGNTIYF. Written as DNA, the CDR3 is TGTGCCAGCAAGGGGCAAAGGCCAGCTGGAAACACCATATATTTT.

This chain connects TRBV30 to TRBJ2-5; D might be TRBD2 (6 bases). This CDR3 has 12 residues. Germline V gives CDR1 GTSNPN, CDR2 SVGIG (reference sequence). V was cut by 6 bases and J by 5 bases, with 13 bases left in between. CDR3 DNA sequence: TGTGCCTGTATACGCAGCGGGGAGACCCAGTACTTC. The encoded protein is CACIRSGETQYF.

This chain connects TRBV28 to TRBJ1-3, with D possibly TRBD1 on 5 matching bases. The germline V gene encodes CDR1 MDHEN and CDR2 SYDVKM. V lost 3 bases and J lost 1, with 13 bases in between. This CDR3 contains 16 residues. In DNA, the CDR3 is TGTGCCAGCAGTTTTCAGGGCTACTCTTCTGGAAACACCATATATTTT. As protein: CASSFQGYSSGNTIYF.

As to this clone: One end of the junction does not line up with germline, which may come from a read error. V gene TRBV5-5 combines with J gene TRBJ2-1; D uncertain. Germline CDR1 SGHKS, CDR2 YYEKEE (reference sequence). The CDR3 sequence is 15 residues long. CDR3 sequence (DNA): TGTGCCAGCAGCACCCTAGGCTCCCGACCCAATGAACAGTTCTTC. Amino acids: CASSTLGSRPNEQFF.

The chain combines TRBV10-1 with TRBJ2-7; TRBD1 is a possible D gene (6 bases). V lost 7 bases to trimming and J lost 4 bases, with 35 bases between them. The germline gives CDR1 WNHNN, CDR2 SYGVQD (reference sequence). This CDR3 has 20 amino acids. The DNA of the CDR3 is TGCGCCAGCAAAGGTCGGTCGTTTGGACAGACCCAAGCCCGTAGGTACGAGCAGTACTTC. This gives the protein CASKGRSFGQTQARRYEQYF.

The V and J genes are TRBV18 and TRBJ2-5; D unclear. This CDR3 is 13 amino acids long. With 0 bases removed from V and 5 bases from J, the gap between germline ends came to 7 bases. Germline V lookup: CDR1 KGHSH, CDR2 LQKENI. DNA of the CDR3: TGTGCCAGCTCACCACCGACGCGGGAGACCCAGTACTTC. It is translated as CASSPPTRETQYF.

The chain is built from TRBV5-1 and TRBJ1-6; 7 bases map to TRBD1. The length of the CDR3 is 13 residues. V gave up 6 bases and J gave up 10 bases; unmatched junction bases: 7. Germline V lookup: CDR1 SGHRS, CDR2 YFSETQ. The CDR3: CASTRQGGSPLHF. The CDR3 nucleotides are TGCGCCAGCACCCGCCAGGGGGGATCACCCCTCCACTTT. Using reference TRBV5-1 and TRBJ1-6 for the parts outside the CDR3, the full variable domain is KAGVTQTPRYLIKTRGQQVTLSCSPISGHRSVSWYQQTPGQGLQFLFEYFSETQRNKGNFPGRFSGRQFSNSRSEMNVSTLELGDSALYLCASTRQGGSPLHFGNGTRLTVT.

This chain connects TRBV3-1 (or the pseudogene TRBV3-2) to TRBJ1-6, with a weak D call TRBD1 (6 bases). This CDR3 spans 16 amino acids. The V and J ends lost 1 base and 6 bases respectively, with 13 bases between them. Germline lookup yields CDR1 LGHDT and CDR2 YNNKEL (reference sequence). The CDR3 DNA follows: TGTGCCAGCAGCCAAGTTGGGACATACTTTAATTCACCCCTCCACTTT. The encoded protein is CASSQVGTYFNSPLHF.

This chain's CDR3 is CASRPFSMAGIMNTEAFF. CDR3 DNA: TGTGCCAGCAGGCCGTTTAGTATGGCAGGGATCATGAACACTGAAGCTTTCTTT. The V call is TRBV28, the J call TRBJ1-1, with D maybe TRBD1 (5 bases). Germline CDR1 reads MDHEN; CDR2 reads SYDVKM. This CDR3 is built from 18 residues. Trimming removed 6 bases at V and 0 bases at J, with 23 bases between.

This chain joins TRBV7-3 and TRBJ2-6, with 7 nucleotides matching TRBD1. V dropped 6 bases and J dropped 0; count of bases not matched to a gene: 5. This CDR3 is 16 amino acids long. CDR1 is SGHTA and CDR2 is FQGTGA in the germline V gene. For the CDR3, the DNA is TGTGCCAGCAGTCTCGACAGGGACTCTGGGGCCAACGTCCTGACTTTC. Encoded protein: CASSLDRDSGANVLTF.

This clone was observed at least ten times. The chain joins TRBV2 to TRBJ2-2, with D possibly TRBD1 on 6 matching bases. CDR3 length: 13 residues. CDR1 is SNHLY and CDR2 is FYNNEI in the germline V gene. Trimming pared 6 bases from V and 5 bases from J, leaving 10 bases between. This CDR3 is CASRLQGTGELFF. The CDR3 DNA reads TGTGCCAGCAGATTACAGGGAACCGGGGAGCTGTTTTTT.

The chain is built from TRBV10-1 and TRBJ1-1, with a tentative D call TRBD1 (6 bases). V lost 2 bases and J 0 bases, leaving 10 bases between the germline ends. Germline CDR1 and CDR2: WNHNN and SYGVQD (reference sequence). The CDR3 is 15 amino acids. The CDR3 nucleotides are TGCGCCAGCAGTGAGAGGGGGATCCTGAACACTGAAGCTTTCTTT. It codes for CASSERGILNTEAFF.

This clone was observed a single time. The CDR3 protein is CASSDRDRTYQPQHF. The CDR3 nucleotides are TGTGCCAGCAGCGACCGGGACAGAACCTATCAGCCCCAGCATTTT. This chain links TRBV28 with TRBJ1-5; 7 nucleotides match TRBD1. CDR1 MDHEN and CDR2 SYDVKM come from the germline V gene. CDR3 size: 15 residues. V lost 6 bases and J lost 5; bases outside the gene matches: 10.

The V and J genes are TRBV29-1 and TRBJ1-2; a weak D match, TRBD1 (6 bases). CDR3 length: 13 amino acids. Germline V gene lookup returns CDR1 SQVTM and CDR2 ANQGSEA. Trimming took off 4 bases at V and 3 bases at J, with 12 bases between the two ends. CDR3 sequence reads: CSVVGGNDYGYTF. The CDR3 DNA sequence: TGCAGCGTTGTAGGGGGAAACGACTATGGCTACACCTTC.

This clone was recorded once. J is TRBJ1-5 and V is TRBV2; 7 nucleotides match TRBD1. The CDR3 totals 14 residues. The V gene end was trimmed by 5 bases and the J gene end by 4 bases; junction bases not matched to a gene: 5. CDR1 is SNHLY, CDR2 FYNNEI, per germline. CDR3 in DNA: TGTGCCAGCAGTCCTAGACAGGGAAATCAGCCCCAGCATTTT. It specifies CASSPRQGNQPQHF.

The J gene is TRBJ1-3, the V gene TRBV2; TRBD1 matches at 8 bases. This CDR3 region has 14 residues. Germline V gene lookup returns CDR1 SNHLY and CDR2 FYNNEI. Trimming cost V 6 bases and J 8 bases; bases outside gene matches: 9. CDR3 bases: TGTGCCAGCAGACGGCAGGGGGCGACGGACACCATATATTTT. It codes for CASRRQGATDTIYF.

This clone was found many times. V is TRBV11-2 and J is TRBJ1-1; TRBD1 might be the D (5 bases). This CDR3 region has 14 residues. V shed 0 bases and J shed 6 bases, with 11 bases lying between them. Germline-derived CDR1 and CDR2 are SGHAT and FQNNGV. Written as DNA, the CDR3 is TGTGCCAGCAGCTTAGAAACCAGGGAGGCTGAAGCTTTCTTT. It is translated as CASSLETREAEAFF.

This clone has more than one count but fewer than ten. V gene TRBV4-1 combines with J gene TRBJ1-5; D is possibly TRBD1 (5 bases). V was trimmed by 1 base and J by 0 bases, leaving 13 bases between them. Looked up from germline, CDR1 is MGHRA and CDR2 is YSYEKL. This CDR3 has 17 residues. The CDR3 reads CASSQVVTEASNQPQHF. DNA of the CDR3: TGCGCCAGCAGCCAAGTCGTGACAGAAGCTAGCAATCAGCCCCAGCATTTT.

The count of this clone is one. The chain carries TRBV7-9 and TRBJ1-2; D not certain. V dropped 1 base and J dropped 8 bases, with 14 bases sitting between them. The germline gives CDR1 SEHNR, CDR2 FQNEAQ (reference sequence). The CDR3 totals 14 residues. CDR3 nucleotide sequence: TGTGCCAGCAGCTTAGTGCGCCCGGGTGGCGGCTACACCTTC. Translated, it gives CASSLVRPGGGYTF.

This clone was seen a handful of times. The CDR3: CASSDGLSTDTQYF. CDR3 nucleotides: TGTGCCAGCAGTGACGGACTTTCCACAGATACGCAGTATTTT. V usage is TRBV6-4 and J usage is TRBJ2-3; a weak D match, TRBD2 (5 bases). The ends were cut back, 2 bases at V and 2 bases at J, with 8 bases in the middle. Per germline, CDR1 MRHNA and CDR2 SNTAGT. This CDR3 has 14 amino acids.

The chain combines TRBV7-3 with TRBJ2-1; TRBD1 is a possible D gene (5 bases). This CDR3 comprises 15 residues. Per the germline V gene, CDR1 is SGHTA and CDR2 is FQGTGA. The V end lost 0 bases, the J end lost 6 bases, and 12 bases lay between the germline ends. The CDR3 bases are TGTGCCAGCAGCTTAACAGCGTCCAGGGTCAATGAGCAGTTCTTC. This encodes CASSLTASRVNEQFF.

This clone has a handful of counts. At the DNA level, this CDR3 is encoded by other sequences in the same sample as well. The chain employs TRBV9 and TRBJ2-3, with a tentative D call TRBD1 (6 bases). The germline gives CDR1 SGDLS, CDR2 YYNGEE. V was shortened by 0 bases and J by 1 base, with 9 bases between the two germline ends. This CDR3 is built from 15 residues. The CDR3 bases are TGTGCCAGCAGCGTAGAGCAGGGGCGCACAGATACGCAGTATTTT. Translated: CASSVEQGRTDTQYF.